Following are 13 T cell receptor beta chains from one sample sequenced in a study of shared clonotypes between healthy human individuals. Terminally differentiated effector memory CD45RA+ cells were excluded from the naive CD8 cells, which were CD45RO-negative and positively selected for CCR7. The method was immunoSEQ multiplex PCR; TCRdb's version includes in-frame clones alone and lacks a portion of them. The sample has some 2 million clones; less than 95% are singletons. Material: naive CD8+ T cells sorted from blood. These TCRs come from a man between 18 and 35 years old in good health.

The chain links TRBV7-9 to TRBJ1-2; no clear D. CDR3 length: 14 amino acids. V was clipped by 5 bases and J by 4 bases, with 14 bases between them. CDR1 SEHNR and CDR2 FQNEAQ come from the germline V gene (reference sequence). CDR3 DNA: TGTGCCAGCAGCCCCGGTCCAGAATTCTATGGCTACACCTTC. It encodes CASSPGPEFYGYTF.

The chain combines TRBV29-1 with TRBJ2-1, with TRBD2 identical over 9 bases. The length of the CDR3 is 14 residues. Germline lookup yields CDR1 SQVTM and CDR2 ANQGSEA. V was pared by 6 bases and J by 4 bases, with 7 bases of the junction left unmatched. The CDR3 sequence is CSVDASGTYNEQFF. The CDR3 DNA sequence: TGCAGCGTAGACGCTAGCGGGACTTACAATGAGCAGTTCTTC.

The sample holds one count of this clone. The J gene is TRBJ1-6, the V gene TRBV7-9; 7 bases line up with TRBD1. V shed 5 bases and J 2 bases; nucleotides not matched to a gene: 6. The CDR3 consists of 16 residues. CDR1 and CDR2 (germline): SEHNR, FQNEAQ (reference sequence). The CDR3 sequence is CASSRGQATYNSPLHF. The DNA of the CDR3 is TGTGCCAGCAGCCGAGGACAGGCGACCTATAATTCACCCCTCCACTTT.

This chain links TRBV29-1 with TRBJ1-1; D is undetermined. Germline values: CDR1 SQVTM, CDR2 ANQGSEA. This CDR3 contains 13 residues. Between the trimmed V and J ends, which lost 5 bases and 0 bases, there was a span of 10 bases. The CDR3 protein is CSVLHSMNTEAFF. CDR3 coding DNA: TGCAGCGTTCTACACAGCATGAACACTGAAGCTTTCTTT.

The chain carries TRBV15 and TRBJ1-2, with D tentatively TRBD1 (6 bases). Trimming pared 0 bases from V and 8 bases from J, leaving 19 bases between. The CDR3 runs 16 residues. Germline V gene lookup returns CDR1 LNHNV and CDR2 YYDKDF (reference sequence). Here the CDR3 reads CATSRDKTGWEEGYTF. DNA of the CDR3: TGTGCCACCAGCAGAGACAAGACAGGATGGGAGGAAGGCTACACCTTC.

A note on this clone: At the DNA level, this CDR3 is encoded by other sequences in the same sample as well. The chain joins TRBV6-6 to TRBJ2-7; 9 bases align to TRBD2. Trimming removed 0 bases from V and 3 bases from J; junction bases left unmatched: 3. CDR3 length: 15 residues. CDR1 MNHNY and CDR2 SVGAGI come from the germline V gene (reference sequence). The CDR3 sequence is CASSYSSGSGYEQYF. CDR3 bases: TGTGCCAGCAGTTACTCTAGCGGGAGTGGCTACGAGCAGTACTTC.

This clone occurred once. The J gene is TRBJ2-7, the V gene TRBV6-1; D remains unclear. Germline CDR1 is MNHNS and CDR2 is SASEGT. Deletions cut 3 bases from V and 2 bases from J, with 11 bases between. The CDR3 loop spans 14 amino acids. The CDR3 bases are TGTGCCAGCAGTGATGCCGTCGTGACCTACGAGCAGTACTTC. Translating it yields CASSDAVVTYEQYF.

This rearrangement joins TRBV6-5 to TRBJ2-7; D not certain. Trimming took off 11 bases at V and 0 bases at J, with 14 bases between the two ends. Germline values: CDR1 MNHEY, CDR2 SVGAGI. This CDR3 is built from 13 residues. The CDR3 DNA follows: TGTGCCTCAACACTCGGCCCCTCCTACGAGCAGTACTTC. This translates into CASTLGPSYEQYF.

V and J are TRBV27 and TRBJ2-7; 7 bases are a match to TRBD1. From germline, CDR1 is MNHEY and CDR2 SMNVEV (reference sequence). The CDR3 sequence is 14 residues long. V trimming: 3 bases; J trimming: 4 bases; junction bases outside the gene matches: 6. The CDR3 is CASSFATGPYEQYF. CDR3 coding DNA: TGTGCCAGCAGTTTCGCGACAGGGCCTTACGAGCAGTACTTC.

V usage is TRBV7-9 and J usage is TRBJ2-3; D perhaps matches TRBD2 (7 bases). The CDR3 spans 16 residues. Germline CDR1 SEHNR, CDR2 FQNEAQ (reference sequence). Trimming took off 5 bases at V and 2 bases at J, with 17 bases between the two ends. In nucleotides, the CDR3 is TGTGCCAGCAGCCCCCTGACTGCGGGGGCCACAGATACGCAGTATTTT. This sequence encodes CASSPLTAGATDTQYF.

The chain combines TRBV18 with TRBJ2-1, with a weak D call TRBD2 (6 bases). Germline values: CDR1 KGHSH, CDR2 LQKENI. V gave up 3 bases and J gave up 5 bases, with 8 bases separating them. This CDR3 contains 13 residues. This CDR3 is CASSPGGHNEQFF. The DNA for the CDR3 is TGTGCCAGCTCACCTGGAGGGCACAATGAGCAGTTCTTC. The full variable domain, rest sourced from reference TRBV18 and TRBJ2-1, is NAGVMQNPRHLVRRRGQEARLRCSPMKGHSHVYWYRQLPEEGLKFMVYLQKENIIDESGMPKERFSAEFPKEGPSILRIQQVVRGDSAAYFCASSPGGHNEQFFGPGTRLTVL.

The chain couples TRBV28 to TRBJ2-5; D assignment may be TRBD1 or TRBD2 (6 bases each). CDR3 length equals 14 residues. Germline V gene lookup returns CDR1 MDHEN and CDR2 SYDVKM. V was shortened by 2 bases and J by 5 bases, with 12 bases between the two germline ends. The CDR3 loop reads CASSLRGLGETQYF. The CDR3 coding sequence is TGTGCCAGCAGTTTACGGGGGCTGGGGGAGACCCAGTACTTC.

The chain links TRBV5-5 to TRBJ2-1; D gene ambiguous. This CDR3 has 13 amino acids. Germline CDR1 and CDR2: SGHKS and YYEKEE (reference sequence). Trimming shortened V by 2 bases and J by 7 bases, and 10 bases separated the two germline ends. The CDR3 reads CASSFVAYNEQFF. The CDR3 DNA follows: TGTGCCAGCAGCTTTGTTGCTTATAATGAGCAGTTCTTC. Supplemented by reference TRBV5-5 and TRBJ2-1, the full variable domain reads DAGVTQSPTHLIKTRGQQVTLRCSPISGHKSVSWYQQVLGQGPQFIFQYYEKEERGRGNFPDRFSARQFPNYSSELNVNALLLGDSALYLCASSFVAYNEQFFGPGTRLTVL.